This TCR beta chain was identified in a study of cytomegalovirus exposure and HLA in healthy donors. The primer mix had 60 Vbeta and 13 Jbeta primers. Measured with immunoSEQ multiplex PCR; TCRdb has only the in-frame clones, and not every one. Of over 200,000 clones listed, under 80% are singletons. The CDR3 totals 14 residues. Trimming removed 5 bases at V and 4 bases at J, with 14 bases between. Germline V lookup: CDR1 PRHDT, CDR2 FYEKMQ (reference sequence). This chain connects TRBV13 to TRBJ1-2; D gene ambiguous. Sequencing used PBMCs. This clonotype originated in a woman between 25 and 40 years old in good health and CMV-seronegative. Written as DNA, the CDR3 is TGTGCCAGCAGCGTACGCCCGGGAGGCTATGGCTACACCTTC. Protein: CASSVRPGGYGYTF.